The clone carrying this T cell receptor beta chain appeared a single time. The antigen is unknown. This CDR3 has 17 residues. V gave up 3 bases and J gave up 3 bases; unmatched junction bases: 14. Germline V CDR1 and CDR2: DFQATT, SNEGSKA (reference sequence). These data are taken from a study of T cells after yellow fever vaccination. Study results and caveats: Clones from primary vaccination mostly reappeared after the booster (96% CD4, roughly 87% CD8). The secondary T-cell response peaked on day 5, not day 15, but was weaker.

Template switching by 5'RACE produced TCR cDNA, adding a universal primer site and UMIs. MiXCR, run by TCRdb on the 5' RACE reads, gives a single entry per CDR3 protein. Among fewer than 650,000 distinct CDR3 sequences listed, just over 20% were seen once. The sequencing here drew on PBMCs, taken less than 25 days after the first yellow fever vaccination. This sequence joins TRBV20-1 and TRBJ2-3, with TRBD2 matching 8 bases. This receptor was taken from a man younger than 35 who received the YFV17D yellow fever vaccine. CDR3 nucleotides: TGCAGTGCTAGTGTTGCGGGGGGCCCGGTGAGAACAGATACGCAGTATTTT. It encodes CSASVAGGPVRTDTQYF.